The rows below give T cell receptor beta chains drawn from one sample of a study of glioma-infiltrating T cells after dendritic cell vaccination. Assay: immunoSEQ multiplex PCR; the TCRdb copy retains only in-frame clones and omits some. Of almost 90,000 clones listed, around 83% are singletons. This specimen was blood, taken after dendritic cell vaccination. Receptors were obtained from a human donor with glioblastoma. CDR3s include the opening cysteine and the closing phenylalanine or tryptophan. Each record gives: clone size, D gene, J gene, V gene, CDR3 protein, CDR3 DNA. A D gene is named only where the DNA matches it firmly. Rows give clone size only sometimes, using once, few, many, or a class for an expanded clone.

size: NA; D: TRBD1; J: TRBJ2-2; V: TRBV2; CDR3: CASSRGTGYGTGELFF; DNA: TGTGCCAGCAGTCGCGGGACAGGGTACGGCACCGGGGAGCTGTTTTTT
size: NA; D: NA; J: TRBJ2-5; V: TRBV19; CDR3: CASSIGPTQETQYF; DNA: TGTGCCAGTAGTATTGGTCCGACACAAGAGACCCAGTACTTC
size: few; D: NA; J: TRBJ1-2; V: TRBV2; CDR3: CASSEVGGRGPPTTGYTF; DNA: TGTGCCAGCAGTGAAGTAGGGGGGCGGGGGCCTCCCACAACTGGCTACACCTTC
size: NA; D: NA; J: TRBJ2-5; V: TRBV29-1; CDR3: CSVGAESNQETQYF; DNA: TGCAGCGTTGGCGCCGAGTCAAACCAAGAGACCCAGTACTTC
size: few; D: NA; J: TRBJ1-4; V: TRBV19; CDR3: CASRSRQEINEKLFF; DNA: TGTGCCAGTAGATCCCGACAGGAAATAAATGAAAAACTGTTTTTT
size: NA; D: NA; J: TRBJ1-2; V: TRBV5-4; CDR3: CASSLDYRVEGYTF; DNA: TGTGCCAGCAGCTTGGATTACAGGGTAGAGGGCTACACCTTC
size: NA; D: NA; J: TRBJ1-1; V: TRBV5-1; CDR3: CASSLQGEKGEAFF; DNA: TGCGCCAGCAGCTTGCAGGGCGAGAAGGGTGAAGCTTTCTTT
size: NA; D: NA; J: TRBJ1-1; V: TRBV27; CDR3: CASSFRGEIEAFF; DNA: TGTGCCAGCAGTTTCAGGGGCGAGATTGAAGCTTTCTTT
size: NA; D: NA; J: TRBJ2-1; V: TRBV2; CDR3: CASGIDQGYNEQFF; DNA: TGTGCCAGCGGTATAGATCAGGGTTACAATGAGCAGTTCTTC
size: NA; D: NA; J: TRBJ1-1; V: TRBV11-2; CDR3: CASSLGGGAFF; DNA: TGTGCCAGCAGCTTAGGCGGCGGGGCTTTCTTT
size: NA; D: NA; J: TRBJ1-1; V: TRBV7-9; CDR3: CASSLARGEAFF; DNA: TGTGCCAGCAGCTTAGCCAGGGGTGAAGCTTTCTTT
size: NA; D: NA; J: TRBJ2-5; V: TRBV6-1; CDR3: CASKERAVQETQYF; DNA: TGTGCCAGCAAAGAACGAGCCGTTCAAGAGACCCAGTACTTC
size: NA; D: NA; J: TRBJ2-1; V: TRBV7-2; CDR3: CASMGPFYNEQFF; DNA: TGTGCCAGCATGGGCCCCTTCTACAATGAGCAGTTCTTC
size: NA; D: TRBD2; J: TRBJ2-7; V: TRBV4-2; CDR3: CASSPDRSGGSYEQYF; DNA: TGTGCCAGCAGCCCCGACAGGAGCGGGGGCTCCTACGAGCAGTACTTC
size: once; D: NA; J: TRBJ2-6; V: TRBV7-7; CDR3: CASSTGRGSGANVLTF; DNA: TGTGCTAGCAGCACCGGTCGGGGCTCTGGGGCCAACGTCCTGACTTTC
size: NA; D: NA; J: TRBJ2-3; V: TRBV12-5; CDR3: CASGPAGQLTDTQYF; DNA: TGTGCTAGTGGTCCGGCGGGACAGCTCACAGATACGCAGTATTTT
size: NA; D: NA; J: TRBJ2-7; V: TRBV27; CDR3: CASSHIQAISYEQYF; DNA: TGTGCCAGCAGTCACATACAGGCTATCTCCTACGAGCAGTACTTC
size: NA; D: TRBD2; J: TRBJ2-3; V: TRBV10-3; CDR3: CAISETPPAGVSTDTQYF; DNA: TGTGCCATCAGTGAGACCCCTCCCGCGGGGGTTAGCACAGATACGCAGTATTTT
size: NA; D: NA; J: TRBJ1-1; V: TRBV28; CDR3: CASSPGQSGDGIFMNTEAFF; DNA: TGTGCCAGCAGTCCGGGACAATCAGGGGACGGCATATTTATGAACACTGAAGCTTTCTTT
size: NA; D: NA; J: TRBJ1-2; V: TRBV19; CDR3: CASSITGAPGYTF; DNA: TGTGCCAGTAGTATTACTGGGGCGCCCGGCTACACCTTC
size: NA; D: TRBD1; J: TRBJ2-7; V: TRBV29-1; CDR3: CSVNTYRGDSYEQYF; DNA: TGCAGCGTCAACACCTACAGGGGAGACTCCTACGAGCAGTACTTC
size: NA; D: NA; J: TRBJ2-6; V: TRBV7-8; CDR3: CASSLWGSGGPPPGANVLTF; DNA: TGTGCCAGCAGCTTATGGGGGTCTGGGGGCCCTCCCCCCGGGGCCAACGTCCTGACTTTC
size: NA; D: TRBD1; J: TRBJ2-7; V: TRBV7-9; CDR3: CASSFLVGTGFYEQYF; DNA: TGTGCCAGCAGTTTTTTGGTAGGGACAGGGTTCTACGAGCAGTACTTC
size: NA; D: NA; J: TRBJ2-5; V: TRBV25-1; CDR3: CASSYGVQETQYF; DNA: TGTGCCAGCAGTTACGGGGTCCAAGAGACCCAGTACTTC
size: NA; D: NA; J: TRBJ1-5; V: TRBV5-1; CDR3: CASSLEGGGNQPQHF; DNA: TGCGCCAGCAGCTTGGAGGGGGGGGGAAATCAGCCCCAGCATTTT
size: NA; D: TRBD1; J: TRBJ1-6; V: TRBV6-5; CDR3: CAIWDRDFSPLHF; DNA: TGTGCTATCTGGGACAGGGATTTTTCACCCCTCCACTTT
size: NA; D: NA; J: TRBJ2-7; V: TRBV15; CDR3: CATSRDEGYEQYF; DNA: TGTGCCACCAGCAGGGACGAGGGTTACGAGCAGTACTTC
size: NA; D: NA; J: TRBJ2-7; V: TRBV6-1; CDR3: CASSNSLSYEQYF; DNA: TGTGCCAGCAGTAACAGCTTGTCCTACGAGCAGTACTTC
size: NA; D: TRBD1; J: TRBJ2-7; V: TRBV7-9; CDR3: CASSPKTGASYEQYF; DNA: TGTGCCAGCAGCCCCAAGACAGGGGCCTCCTACGAGCAGTACTTC
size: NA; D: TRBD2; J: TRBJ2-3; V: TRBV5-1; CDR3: CASSLAGGDTQYF; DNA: TGCGCCAGCAGCTTGGCCGGGGGGGATACGCAGTATTTT
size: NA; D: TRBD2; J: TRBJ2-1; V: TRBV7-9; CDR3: CASHTSGGYNEQFF; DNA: TGTGCCAGCCATACTAGCGGGGGCTACAATGAGCAGTTCTTC
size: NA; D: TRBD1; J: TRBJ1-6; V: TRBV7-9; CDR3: CASSIGQGAKSPLHF; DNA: TGTGCCAGCAGCATTGGACAGGGGGCAAAATCACCCCTCCACTTT
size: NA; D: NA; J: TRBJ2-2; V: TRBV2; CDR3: CASSPGSNTGELFF; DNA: TGTGCCAGCAGTCCCGGGTCGAACACCGGGGAGCTGTTTTTT
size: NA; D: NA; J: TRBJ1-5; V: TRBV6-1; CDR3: CASRGDSSNQPQHF; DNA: TGTGCCAGCAGGGGTGACAGCTCCAATCAGCCCCAGCATTTT
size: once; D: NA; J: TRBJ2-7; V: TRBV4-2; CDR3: CASSQGLAGWDEQYF; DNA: TGTGCCAGCAGCCAAGGACTGGCAGGGTGGGACGAGCAGTACTTC
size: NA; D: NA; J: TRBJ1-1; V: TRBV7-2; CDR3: CASTSTNTEAFF; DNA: TGTGCCAGCACATCAACTAACACTGAAGCTTTCTTT
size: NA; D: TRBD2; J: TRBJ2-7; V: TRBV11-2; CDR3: CASSLGGGGYEQYF; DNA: TGTGCCAGCAGCTTAGGTGGGGGAGGGTACGAGCAGTACTTC
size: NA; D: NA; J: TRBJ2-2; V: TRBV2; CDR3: CASNKGVGGVGELFF; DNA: TGTGCCAGCAATAAAGGAGTCGGTGGAGTAGGGGAGCTGTTTTTT
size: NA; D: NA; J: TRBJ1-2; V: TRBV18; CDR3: CASSPQGAGYTF; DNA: TGTGCCAGCTCACCACAAGGGGCCGGCTACACCTTC
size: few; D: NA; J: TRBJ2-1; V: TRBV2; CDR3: CASSLGQNNEQFF; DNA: TGTGCCAGCAGTCTTGGACAGAACAATGAGCAGTTCTTC
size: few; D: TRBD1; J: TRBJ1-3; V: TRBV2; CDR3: CASGETGGKVDTIYF; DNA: TGTGCCAGCGGTGAGACAGGGGGCAAGGTGGACACCATATATTTT
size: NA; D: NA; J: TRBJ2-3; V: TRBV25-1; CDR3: CATRQVDTQYF; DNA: TGTGCCACCAGGCAGGTGGATACGCAGTATTTT
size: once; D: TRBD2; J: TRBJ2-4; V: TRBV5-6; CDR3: CASSVMTSGLAKNIQYF; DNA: TGTGCCAGCAGCGTAATGACTAGCGGGCTAGCCAAAAACATTCAGTACTTC
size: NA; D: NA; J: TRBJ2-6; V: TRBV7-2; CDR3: CASSLVGGAGANVLTF; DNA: TGTGCCAGCAGCTTAGTAGGGGGGGCTGGGGCCAACGTCCTGACTTTC
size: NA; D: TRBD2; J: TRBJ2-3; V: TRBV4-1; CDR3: CASSQGGLAGTLRTDTQYF; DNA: TGCGCCAGCAGCCAAGGGGGACTAGCGGGGACCCTACGCACAGATACGCAGTATTTT
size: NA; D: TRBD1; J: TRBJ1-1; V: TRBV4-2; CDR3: CASSQVDRINTEAFF; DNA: TGTGCCAGCAGCCAAGTGGACAGGATAAACACTGAAGCTTTCTTT
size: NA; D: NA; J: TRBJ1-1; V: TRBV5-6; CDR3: CASRDQGRDTEAFF; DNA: TGTGCCAGCAGGGACCAGGGGAGGGACACTGAAGCTTTCTTT